The clone carrying this T cell receptor beta chain was seen a handful of times. Its antigen is as yet unknown. These data come from a study of T-cell memory formation after mild COVID-19. Study conclusions and caveats: The study found balanced CD4/CD8 in clones contracting day 15 to 85 and a CD4+ lean in later expanders. The pre-infection memory compartment contained some responding clones, suggesting cross-reactive memory joined.

In TCRdb, the 5' RACE reads were re-called with MiXCR into one record per CDR3 protein. The sample includes about 340,000 distinct CDR3 sequences, around an eighth of them seen just once. This CDR3 has 14 residues. From germline, CDR1 is SGHVS and CDR2 FQNEAQ. Trimming stripped 3 bases from V and 1 base from J, with 9 bases between. This TCR derives from a man aged 18-30 years who had mild COVID-19 (a few samples of this study predate the infection). Cell type and time point are not known. Input material: PBMCs or a T cell subset sorted from them (not recorded which). The chain couples TRBV7-8 to TRBJ1-1; D is unclear. In DNA form, the CDR3 reads TGTGCCAGCAGCTTCTTCGACACGAACACTGAAGCTTTCTTT. Translating gives CASSFFDTNTEAFF.